The following is a T cell receptor beta chain sequence with its context. Its cognate antigen is unknown. Construction of the TCRbeta library involved unique molecular identifiers. TCRdb independently ran MiXCR on the PCR reads; one entry per CDR3 protein. Among 95,000 to 150,000 distinct CDR3 sequences listed, about 21% were seen once. The germline V gene has CDR1 LNHNV and CDR2 YYDKDF (reference sequence). The CDR3 is 17 amino acids. Trimming shortened V by 1 base and J by 6 bases, and 20 bases separated the two germline ends. The data stem from a study of T-cell reconstitution after alpha-beta-depleted transplantation in children. Findings and limits, study-wide: Newly produced T cells mostly provided counts and TCRbeta diversity after one year, as hyperexpanded clones declined. It was reported that alpha-beta T cells came from several hundred expanded graft clones (about two months after transplant).

The source was PBMCs, mostly from graft donor cells, collected 180 days after TCRalphabeta/CD19-depleted stem cell transplant. The V gene is TRBV15, the J gene TRBJ2-3, with D possibly being TRBD2 (6 bases). The TCR sequence derives from a male patient aged 2 to 9 who had a stem cell transplant for chronic granulomatous disease, so the T cells may come from the graft donor. The CDR3 spells CATSRVGGGSGMDTQYF. Here the CDR3 DNA reads TGTGCCACCAGCAGAGTGGGAGGTGGCTCCGGCATGGATACGCAGTATTTT.